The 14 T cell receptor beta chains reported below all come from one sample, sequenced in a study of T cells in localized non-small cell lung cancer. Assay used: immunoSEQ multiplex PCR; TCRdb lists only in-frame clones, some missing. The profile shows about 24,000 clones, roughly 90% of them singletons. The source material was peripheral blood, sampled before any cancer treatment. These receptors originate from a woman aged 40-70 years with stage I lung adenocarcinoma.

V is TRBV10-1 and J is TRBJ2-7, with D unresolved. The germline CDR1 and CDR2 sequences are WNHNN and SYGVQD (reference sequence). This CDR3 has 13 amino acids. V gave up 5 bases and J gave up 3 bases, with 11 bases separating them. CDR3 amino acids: CASSPGLSYEQYF. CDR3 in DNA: TGCGCCAGCAGTCCCGGTCTGAGCTACGAGCAGTACTTC.

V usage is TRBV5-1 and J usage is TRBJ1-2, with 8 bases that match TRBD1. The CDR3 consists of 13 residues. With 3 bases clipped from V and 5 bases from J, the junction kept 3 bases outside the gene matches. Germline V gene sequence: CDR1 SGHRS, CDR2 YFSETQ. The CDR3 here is CASSSGGGYGYTF. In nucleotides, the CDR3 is TGCGCCAGCAGCTCAGGGGGCGGGTATGGCTACACCTTC.

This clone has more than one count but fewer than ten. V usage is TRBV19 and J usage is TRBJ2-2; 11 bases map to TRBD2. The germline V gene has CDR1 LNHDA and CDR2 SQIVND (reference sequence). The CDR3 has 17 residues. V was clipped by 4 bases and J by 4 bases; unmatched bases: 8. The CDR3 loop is CASSRRSSGRFTGELFF. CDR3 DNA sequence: TGTGCCAGTAGTAGGAGGTCTAGCGGGAGGTTCACCGGGGAGCTGTTTTTT.

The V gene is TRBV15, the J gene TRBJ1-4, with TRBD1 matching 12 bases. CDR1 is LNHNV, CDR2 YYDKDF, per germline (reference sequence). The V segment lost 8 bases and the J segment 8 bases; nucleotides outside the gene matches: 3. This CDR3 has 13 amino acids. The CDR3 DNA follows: TGTGCCACCGGGACAGGGGGCGCCGAAAAACTGTTTTTT. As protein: CATGTGGAEKLFF.

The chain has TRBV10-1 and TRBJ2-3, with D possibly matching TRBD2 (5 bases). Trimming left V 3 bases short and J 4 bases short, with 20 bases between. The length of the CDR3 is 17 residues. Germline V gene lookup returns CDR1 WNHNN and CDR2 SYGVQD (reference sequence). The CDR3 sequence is CASSDSEASPLADTQYF. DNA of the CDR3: TGCGCCAGCAGTGATTCGGAGGCCAGTCCTTTGGCAGATACGCAGTATTTT.

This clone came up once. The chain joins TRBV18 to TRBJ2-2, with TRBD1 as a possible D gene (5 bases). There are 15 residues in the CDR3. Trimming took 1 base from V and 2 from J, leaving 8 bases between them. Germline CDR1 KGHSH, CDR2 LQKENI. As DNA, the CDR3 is TGTGCCAGCTCACCACGGGGCCCCAACACCGGGGAGCTGTTTTTT. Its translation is CASSPRGPNTGELFF. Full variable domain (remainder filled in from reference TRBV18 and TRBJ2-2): NAGVMQNPRHLVRRRGQEARLRCSPMKGHSHVYWYRQLPEEGLKFMVYLQKENIIDESGMPKERFSAEFPKEGPSILRIQQVVRGDSAAYFCASSPRGPNTGELFFGEGSRLTVL.

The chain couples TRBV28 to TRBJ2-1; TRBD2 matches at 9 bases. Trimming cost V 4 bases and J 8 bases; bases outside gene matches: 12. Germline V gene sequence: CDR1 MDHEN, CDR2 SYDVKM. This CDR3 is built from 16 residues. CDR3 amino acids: CASSSAGAGGIDEQFF. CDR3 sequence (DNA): TGTGCCAGCAGTTCTGCCGGGGCGGGAGGGATCGATGAGCAGTTCTTC.

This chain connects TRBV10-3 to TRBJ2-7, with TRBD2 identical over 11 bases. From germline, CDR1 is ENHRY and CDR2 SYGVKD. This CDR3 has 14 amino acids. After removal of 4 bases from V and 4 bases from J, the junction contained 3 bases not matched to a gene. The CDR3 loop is CAISGASGRYEQYF. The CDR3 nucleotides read TGTGCCATCAGTGGGGCTAGCGGGAGGTACGAGCAGTACTTC.

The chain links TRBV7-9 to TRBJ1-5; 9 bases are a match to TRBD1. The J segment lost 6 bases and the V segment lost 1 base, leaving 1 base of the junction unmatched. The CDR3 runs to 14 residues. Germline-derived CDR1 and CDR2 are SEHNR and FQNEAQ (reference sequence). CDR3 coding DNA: TGTGCCAGCAGCTTAGGACAGGGGGGTCAGCCCCAGCATTTT. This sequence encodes CASSLGQGGQPQHF.

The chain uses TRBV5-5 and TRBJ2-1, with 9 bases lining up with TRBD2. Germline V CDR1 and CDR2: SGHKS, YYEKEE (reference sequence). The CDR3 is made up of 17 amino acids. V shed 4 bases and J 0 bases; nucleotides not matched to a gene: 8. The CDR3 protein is CASSGPSGVSSYNEQFF. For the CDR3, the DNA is TGTGCCAGCAGCGGTCCTAGCGGGGTGAGCTCCTACAATGAGCAGTTCTTC.

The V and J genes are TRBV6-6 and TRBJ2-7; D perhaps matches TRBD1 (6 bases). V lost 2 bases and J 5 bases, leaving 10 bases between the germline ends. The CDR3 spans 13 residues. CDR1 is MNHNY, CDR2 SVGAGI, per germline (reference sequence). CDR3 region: CASSYVGADEQYF. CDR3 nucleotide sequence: TGTGCCAGCAGTTACGTGGGGGCAGACGAGCAGTACTTC.

The CDR3 protein is CASSPDGPNQPQHF. The CDR3 DNA is TGTGCCAGCTCACCGGACGGACCCAATCAGCCCCAGCATTTT. The chain uses TRBV18 and TRBJ1-5; no clear D gene. The germline V gene has CDR1 KGHSH and CDR2 LQKENI. Trimming shortened V by 3 bases and J by 3 bases, and 9 bases separated the two germline ends. The CDR3 sequence is 14 residues long.

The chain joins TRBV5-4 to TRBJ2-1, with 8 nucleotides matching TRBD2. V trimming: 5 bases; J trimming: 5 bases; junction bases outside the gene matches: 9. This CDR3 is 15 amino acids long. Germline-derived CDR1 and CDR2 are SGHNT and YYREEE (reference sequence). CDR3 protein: CASRPGLGPNNEQFF. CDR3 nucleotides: TGTGCCAGCAGGCCGGGACTAGGGCCCAACAATGAGCAGTTCTTC.

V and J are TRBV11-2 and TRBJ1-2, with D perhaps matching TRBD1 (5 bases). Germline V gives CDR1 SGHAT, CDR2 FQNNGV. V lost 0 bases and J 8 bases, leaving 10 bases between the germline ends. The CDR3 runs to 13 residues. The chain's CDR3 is CASSLDRGGGYTF. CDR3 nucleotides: TGTGCCAGCAGCTTAGATCGTGGGGGGGGCTACACCTTC.